This TCR beta chain came from a study of T-cell reconstitution after alpha-beta-depleted transplantation in children. This clonotype occurred a few times. Its target is not known. This sample's TCRbeta library carried unique molecular identifier barcodes. One entry per CDR3 protein results from TCRdb running MiXCR on the PCR reads. The sample shows about a million distinct CDR3 sequences, around 30% of them seen only once. Study-level points and caveats: Surviving recipient cells, namely T cells and thymic progenitors, were the source of high day-60 TCRbeta diversity in some patients. The main origin of T-cell counts and diversity one year after transplant was newly produced T cells. As was reported, about two months after transplant, alpha-beta T cells came from several hundred expanded graft clones.

V was clipped by 4 bases and J by 1 base, with 7 bases between them. CDR1 and CDR2 (germline): SQVTM, ANQGSEA. This CDR3 region has 12 residues. The V call is TRBV29-1, the J call TRBJ2-5; D is unclear. Material: PBMCs, mostly from graft donor cells, obtained 360 days after TCRalphabeta/CD19-depleted stem cell transplant. The TCR was taken from a boy in the first two years of life who had a stem cell transplant for SCID, so the T cells may come from the graft donor. The CDR3, as DNA: TGCAGCGTTGCGGCAGGCCAAGAGACCCAGTACTTC. Translating gives CSVAAGQETQYF.